What follows describes a single T cell receptor beta chain. The antigen is not known. This sample was included in a study of beta chain features in type 1 diabetes. V lost 5 bases and J lost 8, with 15 bases in between. CDR3 size: 13 residues. Germline V gives CDR1 SEHNR, CDR2 FQNEAQ (reference sequence). Every donor provided one heparinised blood draw, which averaged approximately 100 mL. Via CD45RO/CCR7/CD25/CD127/CD95/CD27, cells of the CD4+ naive, central memory, regulatory and stem cell-like memory subsets were sorted. The isolated RNA, all of it, was reverse transcribed, so expressed TCRB transcripts were what got sequenced. The assay was immunoSEQ multiplex PCR, and TCRdb's table has in-frame clones only and misses some. The sample consists of hundreds of thousands of clones, about an eighth of them appearing once. Whole-study results and caveats: Relative to healthy donors, patients appeared to have naive, central memory and Treg TCRB repertoires that were more similar. Significant though moderate, a shortening of TCRB CDR3s appeared in all four CD4+ subsets of Type 1 diabetes patients. Shorter templates might be favored by PCR, and equally so in patients and in controls.

The sequencing input was naive CD4+ T cells from blood. The sequence was collected from a man aged 18 to 29 with type 1 diabetes. The chain uses TRBV7-9 and TRBJ1-2; no definite D call. For the CDR3, the DNA is TGTGCCAGCAGCGGCGGAGGTCCTAAGGGCTACACCTTC. It translates to CASSGGGPKGYTF.